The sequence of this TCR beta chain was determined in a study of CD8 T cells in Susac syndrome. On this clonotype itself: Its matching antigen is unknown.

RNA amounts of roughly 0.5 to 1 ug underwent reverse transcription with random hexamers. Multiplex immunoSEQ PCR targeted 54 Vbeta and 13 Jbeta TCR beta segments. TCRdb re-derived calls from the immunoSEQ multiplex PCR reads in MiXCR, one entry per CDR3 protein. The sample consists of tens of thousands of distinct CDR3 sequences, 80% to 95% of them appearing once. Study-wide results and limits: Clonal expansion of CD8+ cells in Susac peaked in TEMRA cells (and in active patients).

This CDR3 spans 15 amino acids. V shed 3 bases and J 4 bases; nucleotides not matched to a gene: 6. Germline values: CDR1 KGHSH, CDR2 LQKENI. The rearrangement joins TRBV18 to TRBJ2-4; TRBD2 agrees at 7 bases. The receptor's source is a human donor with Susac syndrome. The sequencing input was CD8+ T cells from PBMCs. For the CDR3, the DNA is TGTGCCAGCTCACCGAATCGGGGAGGGAAAAACATTCAGTACTTC. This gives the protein CASSPNRGGKNIQYF.